These T cell receptor beta chains were read from a single sample in a study of human T cells and chemical hapten exposure. TCRdb analysed the RACE reads with MiXCR anew, one entry per CDR3 protein. The table includes roughly 380,000 distinct CDR3 sequences, approximately 5.1% detected once. The material sequenced was whole blood, taken in connection with sensitization to the hapten diphenylcyclopropenone (DPC). Receptors were obtained from a woman aged 50 to 60 with alopecia areata. Some clones in this sample may be carry-over from other donors' samples. Both conserved end residues are part of each CDR3. A D gene is named only where the DNA matches it firmly. Expanded clones are given a class, and other clones once, few, many or no size at all.

v_gene	d_gene	abundance	j_gene	len	CDR3aa	CDR3nt
TRBV28	.	few	TRBJ2-4	15	CASSFRGPSKNIQYF	TGTGCCAGCAGTTTCCGTGGGCCCTCCAAAAACATTCAGTACTTC
TRBV11-2	TRBD2	few	TRBJ2-5	16	CASSPGTSGREETQYF	TGTGCCAGCAGCCCTGGGACTAGCGGGAGGGAAGAGACCCAGTACTTC
TRBV27	TRBD1	many	TRBJ1-2	13	CASSFSGGSGYTF	TGTGCCAGCAGTTTTTCAGGGGGTTCTGGCTACACCTTC
TRBV28	.	few	TRBJ1-1	16	CASSKGYREVTTEAFF	TGTGCCAGCAGTAAAGGGTACAGGGAGGTAACCACTGAAGCTTTCTTT
TRBV7-3	TRBD2	many	TRBJ2-2	15	CASSPGRGNTGELFF	TGTGCCAGCAGCCCTGGGAGGGGCAACACCGGGGAGCTGTTTTTT
TRBV30	.	few	TRBJ1-3	12	CAWAGLAATIYF	TGTGCCTGGGCGGGACTGGCAGCCACCATATATTTT
TRBV15	TRBD2	few	TRBJ2-3	18	CATSRDPGSGGASDTQYF	TGTGCCACCAGCAGAGATCCGGGTAGCGGGGGGGCGAGCGATACGCAGTATTTT
TRBV4-1	TRBD1	.	TRBJ2-3	16	CASSQMGQASTDTQYF	TGCGCCAGCAGCCAGATGGGACAGGCTAGCACAGATACGCAGTATTTT
TRBV4-2	.	few	TRBJ1-4	16	CASSQEPGATNEKLFF	TGTGCCAGCAGCCAGGAGCCTGGCGCAACTAATGAAAAACTGTTTTTT
TRBV6-2/TRBV6-3	.	.	TRBJ1-4	16	CASSYWRPDTNEKLFF	TGTGCCAGCAGTTACTGGAGACCGGATACTAATGAAAAACTGTTTTTT
TRBV5-4	.	.	TRBJ1-3	14	CASSPMSSGNTIYF	TGTGCCAGCAGCCCTATGTCATCTGGAAACACCATATATTTT
TRBV7-9	.	few	TRBJ2-5	14	CASSSGAYQETQYF	TGTGCCAGCAGTTCAGGGGCCTACCAAGAGACCCAGTACTTC
TRBV18	TRBD1	.	TRBJ1-5	14	CASSQTGGTDTQHF	TGTGCCAGCTCACAGACAGGGGGCACAGATACGCAGCATTTT
TRBV29-1	.	few	TRBJ2-7	12	CSVDRNAGEQYF	TGCAGCGTTGACAGAAACGCGGGAGAGCAGTACTTC
TRBV6-2/TRBV6-3	.	.	TRBJ2-4	15	CASSYSQVAKNIQYF	TGTGCCAGCAGTTACTCGCAGGTAGCCAAAAACATTCAGTACTTC
TRBV12-5	TRBD1	.	TRBJ1-5	15	CASAQDRDGNQPQHF	TGTGCTAGTGCCCAAGACAGGGATGGCAATCAGCCCCAGCATTTT
TRBV20-1	.	many	TRBJ1-5	12	CSARDGDQPQHF	TGCAGTGCTAGAGATGGGGATCAGCCCCAGCATTTT
TRBV27	TRBD1	.	TRBJ1-2	15	CASSLFGTANYGYTF	TGTGCCAGCAGTTTGTTTGGGACAGCTAACTATGGCTACACCTTC
TRBV5-6	.	many	TRBJ2-7	15	CASRPRDTRTYEQYF	TGTGCCAGCAGACCCCGGGACACACGTACCTACGAGCAGTACTTC
TRBV6-2/TRBV6-3	.	few	TRBJ2-2	17	CASSLPTQGIDTGELFF	TGTGCCAGCAGTTTGCCCACACAGGGAATTGACACCGGGGAGCTGTTTTTT
TRBV7-2	.	many	TRBJ2-7	12	CASSSTMYEQYF	TGTGCCAGCAGCTCGACGATGTACGAGCAGTACTTC
TRBV29-1	.	many	TRBJ1-3	14	CSALRSLSGNTIYF	TGCAGCGCCCTTAGGTCCCTCTCTGGAAACACCATATATTTT
TRBV10-3	.	few	TRBJ1-1	12	CATAGGNTEAFF	TGTGCCACTGCCGGGGGTAACACTGAAGCTTTCTTT
TRBV7-8	.	many	TRBJ2-3	14	CASSRTFSTDTQYF	TGTGCCAGCAGCCGGACGTTTTCCACAGATACGCAGTATTTT
TRBV2	.	few	TRBJ1-3	11	CATQGGNTIYF	TGTGCCACCCAGGGGGGAAACACCATATATTTT
TRBV6-5	.	few	TRBJ2-6	17	CASREGQTYSGANVLTF	TGTGCCAGCAGGGAGGGACAGACCTACTCTGGGGCCAACGTCCTGACTTTC
TRBV20-1	.	few	TRBJ1-1	13	CSARDAKGTEAFF	TGCAGTGCTAGAGATGCGAAGGGAACTGAAGCTTTCTTT
TRBV2	.	many	TRBJ2-4	14	CASSGTGSKNIQYF	TGTGCCAGCAGTGGCACAGGGTCCAAAAACATTCAGTACTTC
TRBV7-3	.	.	TRBJ2-1	12	CASSTSNNEQFF	TGTGCCAGCAGCACGTCTAACAATGAGCAGTTCTTC
TRBV29-1	.	few	TRBJ2-1	12	CSVASRAAEQFF	TGCAGCGTTGCCAGCAGGGCAGCTGAGCAGTTCTTC
TRBV10-3	TRBD2	many	TRBJ2-1	16	CAIRGTGRAGYNEQFF	TGTGCCATCAGGGGGACCGGGAGGGCCGGTTACAATGAGCAGTTCTTC